The source of this T cell receptor (beta chain) is a study of blood T cell repertoires in COVID-19. Study overall: Acute and convalescent COVID-19 samples came from the United States, Italy and Spain. T cells, B-cell-depleted T cells, or PBMCs provided the cDNA or gDNA that served as material.

Source study methods: Estimation of nucleated cell counts relied on the amplification of reference gene primers. The table came from immunoSEQ multiplex PCR; TCRdb's copy has only in-frame clones and leaves some out. V and J calls and clone size are those listed in that table; D and trimming were worked out from the DNA. The table includes about 120,000 clones, 88% detected once. The CDR3 consists of 19 residues. Germline CDR1 is LNHNV and CDR2 is YYDKDF (reference sequence). J was trimmed by 1 base and V by 0 bases; bases with no gene match: 8. The V and J genes are TRBV15 and TRBJ2-5; TRBD2 matches at 13 bases. Material for sequencing was peripheral blood. The source is a woman aged 45-65 years with acute or convalescent COVID-19. CDR3 region: CATSRDPRTSGRSQETQYF. The CDR3, as DNA: TGTGCCACCAGCAGAGATCCCCGGACTAGCGGGAGAAGCCAAGAGACCCAGTACTTC.